These 18 T cell receptor beta chains were sequenced from one sample in a study of T cells after yellow fever vaccination. TCRdb analysed the 5' RACE reads with MiXCR anew, one entry per CDR3 protein. The profile covers about 260,000 distinct CDR3 sequences, with about 5.2% appearing a single time and 2.5% to 4% taken by the ten largest. Source: CD4+ T cells sorted from PBMCs, taken on the day of the yellow fever booster vaccination. These receptors originate from a man between 18 and 35 years old who received the YFV17D yellow fever vaccine.

The V call is TRBV20-1, the J call TRBJ2-3, with 10 bases matching TRBD1. CDR3 length equals 13 residues. The V and J ends lost 3 bases and 4 bases, in that order; junction bases with no gene match: 1. Germline V gene lookup returns CDR1 DFQATT and CDR2 SNEGSKA (reference sequence). CDR3 sequence reads: CSARTGGADTQYF. For the CDR3, the DNA is TGCAGTGCTAGGACAGGGGGCGCAGATACGCAGTATTTT.

V usage is TRBV2 and J usage is TRBJ2-7, with TRBD2 matching over 13 bases. Germline loops: CDR1 SNHLY, CDR2 FYNNEI. J gave up 3 bases and V 7 bases, and 15 bases lay outside the gene matches. The CDR3 runs 18 residues. Here the CDR3 reads CASTPGGLAGASLYEQYV. CDR3 bases: TGTGCCAGCACCCCAGGTGGACTAGCGGGGGCCTCTCTCTACGAGCAGTACGTC.

This sequence joins TRBV11-2 and TRBJ1-1; D might be TRBD1 (6 bases). Trimming took 5 bases from V and 10 from J, leaving 23 bases between them. The CDR3 sequence is 15 residues long. Germline loops: CDR1 SGHAT, CDR2 FQNNGV. The CDR3 DNA reads as TGTGCCAGCAGCCAACCGACAGGAGCGGCGAGTACAGCTTTCTTT. This translates into CASSQPTGAASTAFF.

This clonotype was seen at least ten times. The chain carries TRBV7-2 and TRBJ2-1, with D possibly TRBD2 on 5 matching bases. Trimming pared 3 bases from V and 9 bases from J, leaving 12 bases between. Germline V gene lookup returns CDR1 SGHTA and CDR2 FQGNSA. The CDR3 has 13 residues. CDR3 coding DNA: TGTGCCAGCAGCTTCACTAGGGATGGTGAGCAGTTCTTC. Protein product: CASSFTRDGEQFF. Drawing the rest from reference TRBV7-2 and TRBJ2-1, the complete variable domain is GAGVSQSPSNKVTEKGKDVELRCDPISGHTALYWYRQSLGQGLEFLIYFQGNSAPDKSGLPSDRFSAERTGGSVSTLTIQRTQQEDSAVYLCASSFTRDGEQFFGPGTRLTVL.

This CDR3 reads CAWSGLRGNTEAFF. DNA of the CDR3: TGTGCCTGGAGTGGGCTCAGGGGAAACACTGAAGCTTTCTTT. The rearrangement uses TRBV30 and TRBJ1-1; a weak D match, TRBD1 (6 bases). The CDR3 length is 14 residues. Trimming took off 1 base at V and 2 bases at J, with 11 bases between the two ends. Germline V gives CDR1 GTSNPN, CDR2 SVGIG (reference sequence).

This chain uses TRBV5-5 with TRBJ2-5; either TRBD1 or TRBD2 may fit D (5 bases each). The germline V gene has CDR1 SGHKS and CDR2 YYEKEE (reference sequence). CDR3 length equals 14 residues. V lost 4 bases and J 7 bases, leaving 17 bases between the germline ends. Written as DNA, the CDR3 is TGTGCCAGCAGCGGCGGTGGGGCTAGCCCGACCCAGTACTTC. This gives the protein CASSGGGASPTQYF.

The genes are TRBV4-3 and TRBJ1-5; 7 bases are a match to TRBD1. The CDR3 is made up of 17 amino acids. V was pared by 1 base and J by 4 bases, with 10 bases of the junction left unmatched. The germline V gene encodes CDR1 LGHNA and CDR2 YSLEER. The DNA of the CDR3 is TGCGCCAGCAGCCAAGTATACGGGACAGCCCTAAATCAGCCCCAGCATTTT. It yields the protein CASSQVYGTALNQPQHF.

Points on this clonotype: A much larger clone lies a single base off, so this may be a read error. The chain employs TRBV2 and TRBJ2-1; TRBD1 matches at 7 bases. The CDR3 consists of 11 residues. Germline loops: CDR1 SNHLY, CDR2 FYNNEI. The CDR3 DNA follows: TGTGCCAGCAGGGATCCGGGACAGTGGGGATTC. The encoded protein is CASRDPGQWGF. The full variable domain, rest sourced from reference TRBV2 and TRBJ2-1, is EPEVTQTPSHQVTQMGQEVILRCVPISNHLYFYWYRQILGQKVEFLVSFYNNEISEKSEIFDDQFSVERPDGSNFTLKIRSTKLEDSAMYFCASRDPGQWGFGPGTRLTVL.

Only a few counts were recorded for this clonotype. This chain's CDR3 is CASSKGSLRNGYTF. The CDR3, as DNA: TGTGCCAGCAGCAAGGGGTCTCTGAGGAATGGCTACACCTTC. The V gene is TRBV6-5, the J gene TRBJ1-2, with a tentative D call TRBD1 (5 bases). Germline V gene sequence: CDR1 MNHEY, CDR2 SVGAGI. This CDR3 is 14 amino acids long. V dropped 6 bases and J dropped 6 bases, with 17 bases sitting between them.

This clonotype appeared many times. One junction end disagrees with the germline gene, perhaps due to a read error. This rearrangement joins TRBV5-1 to TRBJ2-3; D gene unclear. Germline V gene data show CDR1 as SGHRS and CDR2 as YFSETQ. The CDR3 is 12 amino acids. In DNA, the CDR3 is TGTGCCAGCAGCTTCGGCACAGATACGCAGTATTTT. The encoded protein is CASSFGTDTQYF. The whole variable domain, filled in from reference TRBV5-1 and TRBJ2-3, reads KAGVTQTPRYLIKTRGQQVTLSCSPISGHRSVSWYQQTPGQGLQFLFEYFSETQRNKGNFPGRFSGRQFSNSRSEMNVSTLELGDSALYLCASSFGTDTQYFGPGTRLTVL.

This clonotype turned up a few times. The J gene is TRBJ1-2, the V gene TRBV4-1; tentative D call: TRBD1 (5 bases). The CDR3 is 19 residues long. The germline V gene encodes CDR1 MGHRA and CDR2 YSYEKL. Trimming took off 2 bases at V and 7 bases at J, with 29 bases between the two ends. CDR3 protein: CASSQPPDRDDYRVRGYTF. Written as DNA, the CDR3 is TGCGCCAGCAGCCAACCCCCCGACCGGGACGATTATAGGGTACGTGGCTACACCTTC.

The chain carries TRBV20-1 and TRBJ2-1, with unresolved D. V lost 3 bases to trimming and J lost 10 bases, with 13 bases between them. CDR1 DFQATT and CDR2 SNEGSKA come from the germline V gene (reference sequence). The CDR3 is made up of 12 amino acids. CDR3 coding DNA: TGCAGTGCTAGTCGGCCCGCGGAAGAGCAGTTCTTC. It yields the protein CSASRPAEEQFF.

This clonotype was counted at least ten times. The rearrangement joins TRBV6-5 to TRBJ2-7; D is possibly TRBD1 or TRBD2 (5 bases each). The V gene lost 2 bases and the J gene lost 4 bases, with 6 bases spanning the gap. Germline loops: CDR1 MNHEY, CDR2 SVGAGI. The CDR3 length is 12 residues. The CDR3 here is CASSYEGYEQYF. CDR3 DNA: TGTGCCAGCAGTTACGAGGGGTACGAGCAGTACTTC.

This clonotype was picked up many times. The chain carries TRBV10-3 and TRBJ2-1; TRBD2 is a possible D gene (5 bases). The germline gives CDR1 ENHRY, CDR2 SYGVKD. The CDR3 runs 11 residues. V was trimmed by 4 bases and J by 8 bases, leaving 6 bases between them. DNA for the CDR3: TGTGCCATCAGTGCGAGGGATGAGCAGTTCTTC. Its translation is CAISARDEQFF.

A few counts support this clonotype. J is TRBJ2-2 and V is TRBV20-1; D assignment may be TRBD1 or TRBD2 (5 bases each). This CDR3 is 15 amino acids long. Germline V gene lookup returns CDR1 DFQATT and CDR2 SNEGSKA (reference sequence). The germline V and J ends were trimmed by 4 bases and 2 bases, with 14 bases remaining between them. CDR3 protein: CSAINRGTNTGELFF. CDR3 bases: TGCAGTGCTATAAACCGGGGCACCAACACCGGGGAGCTGTTTTTT.

This clonotype was observed a few times. The chain is built from TRBV5-5 and TRBJ1-1, with D unclear. Deletions cut 5 bases from V and 4 bases from J, with 18 bases between. The germline gives CDR1 SGHKS, CDR2 YYEKEE (reference sequence). CDR3 size: 15 residues. The CDR3 sequence is CASRNPQEEITEAFF. The CDR3 bases are TGTGCCAGCAGGAACCCTCAGGAGGAGATCACTGAAGCTTTCTTT.

This clonotype showed up many times. The rearrangement joins TRBV20-1 to TRBJ2-2, with D possibly being TRBD1 or TRBD2 (5 bases each). V was clipped by 6 bases and J by 0 bases, with 14 bases between them. The CDR3 sequence is 15 residues long. Looked up from germline, CDR1 is DFQATT and CDR2 is SNEGSKA (reference sequence). The CDR3 DNA reads as TGCAGTGCACCCCTCCGGGGCTCGAACACCGGGGAGCTGTTTTTT. Its translation is CSAPLRGSNTGELFF.

The chain uses TRBV18 and TRBJ2-7, with 9 bases fitting TRBD2. The CDR3 length is 16 residues. V lost 3 bases and J lost 5; bases outside the gene matches: 11. Germline-derived CDR1 and CDR2 are KGHSH and LQKENI. In nucleotides, the CDR3 is TGTGCCAGCTCACCTTCCCTAGCGGGGATTAAGAACGAGCAGTACTTC. It codes for CASSPSLAGIKNEQYF.